These 24 T cell receptor beta chains came from one sample sequenced in a study of T cells in localized non-small cell lung cancer. Sequenced by immunoSEQ multiplex PCR; TCRdb stores in-frame clones only, minus some. The repertoire has over 450 clones, about 30% of them found once; the top ten carry approximately 8.2%. The specimen comprised normal lung tissue next to the tumor, sampled before any cancer treatment. All receptors derive from a female donor older than 55 with stage I lung adenocarcinoma.

This clone is categorized as large (0.1 to 1%). The chain recombines TRBV6-8 with TRBJ2-3; 10 bases align to TRBD2. The CDR3 consists of 14 residues. Trimming took 2 bases from V and 14 from J; bases not matched to a gene: 10. CDR1 is MNHGY and CDR2 is SAAAGT in the germline V gene. The CDR3 region has the DNA TGTGCCAGCAGTTACGATGCCAGCCCTAGCGGGAGGTATTTT. Amino acids: CASSYDASPSGRYF.

The chain has TRBV6-8 and TRBJ1-6; D uncertain. CDR1 is MNHGY, CDR2 SAAAGT, per germline. Between the trimmed V and J ends, which lost 4 bases and 6 bases, there was a span of 4 bases. This CDR3 is built from 12 residues. As DNA, the CDR3 is TGTGCCAGCAGTTTGAGTAATTCACCCCTCCACTTT. This translates into CASSLSNSPLHF.

The chain joins TRBV4-1 to TRBJ2-1; TRBD2 aligns across 11 bases. The CDR3 has 16 residues. Germline V gene sequence: CDR1 MGHRA, CDR2 YSYEKL. J gave up 5 bases and V 1 base, and 4 bases lay outside the gene matches. This chain's CDR3 is CASSQGGLAAHNEQFF. Here the CDR3 DNA reads TGCGCCAGCAGCCAAGGGGGACTAGCGGCTCACAATGAGCAGTTCTTC.

This chain connects TRBV4-1 to TRBJ1-2; D is perhaps TRBD1 (6 bases). Per germline, CDR1 MGHRA and CDR2 YSYEKL. V was cut by 4 bases and J by 2 bases, with 17 bases left in between. The CDR3 has 16 amino acids. The CDR3 spells CASSPSEGEVNYGYTF. The DNA of the CDR3 is TGCGCCAGCAGCCCCTCAGAGGGGGAAGTAAACTATGGCTACACCTTC.

CDR3 sequence: CASSDSSVEAFF. The CDR3 coding sequence is TGTGCCAGCAGTGATAGCTCCGTGGAAGCTTTCTTT. V usage is TRBV9 and J usage is TRBJ1-1; D remains ambiguous. This CDR3 is built from 12 residues. V lost 5 bases, J lost 8 bases, and 13 bases lay in between. Germline-derived CDR1 and CDR2 are SGDLS and YYNGEE.

This clone is deemed medium-sized. The gene calls are TRBV6-8 and TRBJ2-7; D is unclear. The CDR3 spans 13 residues. V was trimmed by 4 bases and J by 5 bases, leaving 12 bases between them. Germline V gene lookup returns CDR1 MNHGY and CDR2 SAAAGT. The CDR3 DNA reads TGTGCCAGCAGTTTAGCCGGCCCGAACGAGCAGTACTTC. Translating it yields CASSLAGPNEQYF.

V usage is TRBV29-1 and J usage is TRBJ1-1; D remains ambiguous. This CDR3 contains 13 residues. Germline values: CDR1 SQVTM, CDR2 ANQGSEA. Trimming pared 5 bases from V and 1 base from J, leaving 11 bases between. CDR3 residues: CSVMTYANTEAFF. In nucleotides, the CDR3 is TGCAGCGTTATGACATATGCGAACACTGAAGCTTTCTTT.

The J gene is TRBJ1-1, the V gene TRBV11-3; TRBD1 is a possible D gene (6 bases). The CDR3 consists of 15 residues. Per germline, CDR1 SGHNT and CDR2 YENEEA. V shed 3 bases and J shed 5 bases, with 16 bases lying between them. As DNA, the CDR3 is TGTGCCAGCAGCTTCTCCTCCAACAGGGTTACTGAAGCTTTCTTT. It specifies CASSFSSNRVTEAFF.

In this sample, this clone turned up a few times. The rearrangement uses TRBV11-1 and TRBJ2-2, with 7 bases aligning to TRBD2. The CDR3 has 16 residues. V shed 3 bases, J shed 4 bases, and the junction held 8 bases outside the gene matches. In germline, CDR1 is SGHAT, CDR2 FQDESV (reference sequence). CDR3: CASSLEGLGVTGELFF. Here the CDR3 DNA reads TGTGCCAGCAGCTTGGAAGGACTAGGGGTCACCGGGGAGCTGTTTTTT. The whole variable domain, filled in from reference TRBV11-1 and TRBJ2-2, reads EAEVAQSPRYKITEKSQAVAFWCDPISGHATLYWYRQILGQGPELLVQFQDESVVDDSQLPKDRFSAERLKGVDSTLKIQPAELGDSAMYLCASSLEGLGVTGELFFGEGSRLTVL.

Sample share makes this clone medium-sized (0.01 to 0.1%). The rearrangement joins TRBV11-3 to TRBJ2-1; D gene unclear. The germline V gene has CDR1 SGHNT and CDR2 YENEEA. The CDR3 length is 14 residues. The V and J ends lost 3 bases and 5 bases respectively, with 11 bases between them. CDR3 DNA: TGTGCCAGCAGCTTGGGTGGTGGGAACAATGAGCAGTTCTTC. As protein: CASSLGGGNNEQFF.

The V and J genes are TRBV11-3 and TRBJ1-2; 7 nucleotides align to TRBD1. CDR1 and CDR2 (germline): SGHNT, YENEEA. The V gene end was trimmed by 4 bases and the J gene end by 6 bases; junction bases not matched to a gene: 8. This CDR3 spans 14 amino acids. CDR3 DNA sequence: TGTGCCAGCAGCTATAGACCAGGGGGGGATGGCTACACCTTC. Translating it yields CASSYRPGGDGYTF.

The V gene is TRBV6-7, the J gene TRBJ2-3; 7 bases match TRBD1. TRBV6-7 is given ORF status, its function remaining uncertain. CDR3 size: 12 residues. V shed 9 bases and J 1 base; nucleotides not matched to a gene: 1. Written as DNA, the CDR3 is TGTGCCAGTGGACAGGGCACAGATACGCAGTATTTT. Its translation is CASGQGTDTQYF.

This clone rates as large. This chain links TRBV6-8 with TRBJ2-5, with no clear D. Germline V gene lookup returns CDR1 MNHGY and CDR2 SAAAGT. The CDR3 length is 15 residues. V lost 5 bases to trimming and J lost 5 bases, with 18 bases between them. In DNA form, the CDR3 reads TGTGCCAGCAGTCTCACAATTATCACGGAGGAGACCCAGTACTTC. It yields the protein CASSLTIITEETQYF.

This sequence joins TRBV5-1 and TRBJ1-4; TRBD1 might be the D (5 bases). Germline lookup yields CDR1 SGHRS and CDR2 YFSETQ. This CDR3 region has 16 residues. The V and J ends lost 3 bases and 4 bases respectively, with 16 bases between them. Here the CDR3 reads CASSSRGGSLNEKLFF. The CDR3 DNA reads TGCGCCAGCAGCTCCCGGGGGGGGTCCCTTAATGAAAAACTGTTTTTT.

The genes are TRBV5-1 and TRBJ1-1; D might be TRBD1 (6 bases). CDR1 and CDR2 from the germline V gene are SGHRS and YFSETQ. This CDR3 is built from 15 residues. Trimming shortened V by 0 bases and J by 3 bases, and 12 bases separated the two germline ends. CDR3 nucleotide sequence: TGCGCCAGCAGCTTGGCCGGGACACCAGACACTGAAGCTTTCTTT. Protein product: CASSLAGTPDTEAFF. Full variable domain (outside the CDR3, taken from reference TRBV5-1 and TRBJ1-1): KAGVTQTPRYLIKTRGQQVTLSCSPISGHRSVSWYQQTPGQGLQFLFEYFSETQRNKGNFPGRFSGRQFSNSRSEMNVSTLELGDSALYLCASSLAGTPDTEAFFGQGTRLTVV.

This clone qualifies as large. The rearrangement uses TRBV11-3 and TRBJ1-2; 8 nucleotides line up with TRBD1. Germline CDR1 is SGHNT and CDR2 is YENEEA. CDR3 length: 15 amino acids. The trim removed 3 bases at V and 8 bases at J, leaving 11 bases unmatched. CDR3 in DNA: TGTGCCAGCAGCTTGGGGCTGGCAGGGGGCCGGGGCTACACCTTC. Translating gives CASSLGLAGGRGYTF.

V and J are TRBV19 and TRBJ2-7; D might be TRBD1 (5 bases). The V gene's germline CDR1 is LNHDA and CDR2 SQIVND (reference sequence). This CDR3 has 15 residues. V shed 4 bases and J shed 6 bases, with 19 bases lying between them. The CDR3 DNA follows: TGTGCCAGTAGTACCCAGGGTAGGGGTCGGTCCGAGCAGTACTTC. Protein product: CASSTQGRGRSEQYF.

The chain employs TRBV28 and TRBJ1-5; a possible D gene is TRBD1 (5 bases). Trimming removed 6 bases at V and 3 bases at J, with 12 bases between. Germline V CDR1 and CDR2: MDHEN, SYDVKM. This CDR3 region has 14 residues. The CDR3 here is CASRGQGPNQPQHF. The CDR3 bases are TGTGCCAGCAGGGGGCAGGGCCCCAATCAGCCCCAGCATTTT. Full variable domain (missing parts from reference TRBV28 and TRBJ1-5): DVKVTQSSRYLVKRTGEKVFLECVQDMDHENMFWYRQDPGLGLRLIYFSYDVKMKEKGDIPEGYSVSREKKERFSLILESASTNQTSMYLCASRGQGPNQPQHFGDGTRLSIL.

This clone was seen a few times. CDR3 sequence reads: CASDPSGAYTDTQYF. CDR3 nucleotide sequence: TGTGCCAGCGACCCTAGCGGGGCTTACACAGATACGCAGTATTTT. The rearrangement uses TRBV6-8 and TRBJ2-3; TRBD2 agrees at 9 bases. CDR3 length: 15 residues. In germline, CDR1 is MNHGY, CDR2 SAAAGT. Unmatched junction bases numbered 8, after V lost 8 bases and J lost 2 bases.

The J gene is TRBJ1-2, the V gene TRBV18; 7 nucleotides align to TRBD1. Trimming removed 5 bases from V and 7 bases from J; junction bases left unmatched: 13. Germline loops: CDR1 KGHSH, CDR2 LQKENI. The CDR3 consists of 15 residues. The CDR3 protein is CASSERPTGWVGYTF. The CDR3 nucleotides read TGTGCCAGCTCAGAGCGCCCGACAGGGTGGGTTGGCTACACCTTC.

This clone is medium-sized (0.01 to 0.1%) by share. The gene calls are TRBV11-3 and TRBJ1-2; 7 bases fit TRBD1. Germline V gene sequence: CDR1 SGHNT, CDR2 YENEEA. CDR3 length equals 15 residues. The trim removed 4 bases at V and 11 bases at J, leaving 16 bases unmatched. Here the CDR3 DNA reads TGTGCCAGCAGCTCGACTCCGGGACAGAGATCCCCGTACACCTTC. Translating gives CASSSTPGQRSPYTF.

This clone was found a few times. This chain uses TRBV6-8 with TRBJ1-2; D perhaps matches TRBD1 (5 bases). With 7 bases removed from V and 4 bases from J, the gap between germline ends came to 16 bases. Germline CDR1 reads MNHGY; CDR2 reads SAAAGT. This CDR3 is 14 amino acids long. The CDR3 protein is CASKPGGGPYGYTF. As DNA, the CDR3 is TGTGCCAGCAAGCCGGGGGGAGGGCCCTATGGCTACACCTTC.

The rearrangement joins TRBV19 to TRBJ1-3; D is undetermined. CDR3 length equals 13 residues. Germline V gene lookup returns CDR1 LNHDA and CDR2 SQIVND (reference sequence). V was clipped by 6 bases and J by 1 base, with 7 bases between them. CDR3 sequence: CASRAASGNTIYF. CDR3 DNA: TGTGCCAGTAGGGCGGCGTCTGGAAACACCATATATTTT.

The chain has TRBV19 and TRBJ1-5, with TRBD1 as a possible D gene (5 bases). Germline V gene sequence: CDR1 LNHDA, CDR2 SQIVND (reference sequence). V was trimmed by 5 bases and J by 3 bases, leaving 17 bases between them. This CDR3 is 16 amino acids long. The CDR3 region has the DNA TGTGCCAGTAGTGTATTGACCCTTGGGACCAATCAGCCCCAGCATTTT. It codes for CASSVLTLGTNQPQHF.